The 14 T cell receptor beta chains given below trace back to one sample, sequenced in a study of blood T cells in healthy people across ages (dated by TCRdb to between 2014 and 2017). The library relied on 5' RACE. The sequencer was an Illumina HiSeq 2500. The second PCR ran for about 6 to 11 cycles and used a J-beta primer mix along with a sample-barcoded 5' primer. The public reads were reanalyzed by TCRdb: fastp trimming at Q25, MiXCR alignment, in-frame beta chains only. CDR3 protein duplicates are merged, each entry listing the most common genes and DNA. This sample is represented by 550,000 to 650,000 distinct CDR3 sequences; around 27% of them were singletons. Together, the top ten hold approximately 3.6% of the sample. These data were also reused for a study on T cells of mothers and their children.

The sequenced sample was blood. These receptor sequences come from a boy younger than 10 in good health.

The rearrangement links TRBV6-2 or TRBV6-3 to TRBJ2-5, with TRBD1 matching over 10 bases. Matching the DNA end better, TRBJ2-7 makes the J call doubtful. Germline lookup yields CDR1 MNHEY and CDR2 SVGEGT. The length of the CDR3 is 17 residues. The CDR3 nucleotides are TGTGCCAGCAGTTACTCGACCTTCGGGACAGGGGCGTACGAGCAGTACTTC. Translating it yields CASSYSTFGTGAYEQYF.

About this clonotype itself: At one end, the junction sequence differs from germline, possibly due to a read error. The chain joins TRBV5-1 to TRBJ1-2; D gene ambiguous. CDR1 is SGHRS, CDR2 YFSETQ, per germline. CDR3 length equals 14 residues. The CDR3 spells CASSLIFGVYGYPF. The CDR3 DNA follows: TGCGCCAGCAGCTTGATTTTCGGGGTTTATGGCTACCCCTTC.

CDR3 residues: CSARVAGAETQYF. The DNA of the CDR3 is TGCAGTGCTAGAGTGGCGGGAGCAGAGACCCAGTACTTC. The chain recombines TRBV20-1 with TRBJ2-5; the match to TRBD2 covers 7 bases. CDR3 length: 13 residues. In germline, CDR1 is DFQATT, CDR2 SNEGSKA (reference sequence). Trimming at V came to 1 base and at J to 4 bases, leaving 3 bases not matched to a gene.

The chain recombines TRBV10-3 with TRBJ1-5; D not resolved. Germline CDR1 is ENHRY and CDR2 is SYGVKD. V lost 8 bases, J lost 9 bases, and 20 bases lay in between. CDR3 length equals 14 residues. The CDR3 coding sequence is TGTGCCATCCCTGATTTCCGGTGGCCGCCGCCCCAGCATTTT. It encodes CAIPDFRWPPPQHF.

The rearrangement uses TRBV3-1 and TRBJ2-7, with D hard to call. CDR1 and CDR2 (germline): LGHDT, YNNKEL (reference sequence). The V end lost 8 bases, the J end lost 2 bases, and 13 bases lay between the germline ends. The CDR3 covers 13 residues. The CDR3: CASRPKLAYEQYF. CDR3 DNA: TGTGCCAGCCGCCCAAAGCTGGCCTACGAGCAGTACTTC.

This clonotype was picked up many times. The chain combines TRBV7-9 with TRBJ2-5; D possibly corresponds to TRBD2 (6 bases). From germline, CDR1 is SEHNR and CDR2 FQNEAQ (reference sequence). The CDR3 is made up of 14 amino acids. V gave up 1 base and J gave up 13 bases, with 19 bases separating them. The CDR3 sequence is CASSLDVSSARGYF. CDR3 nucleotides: TGTGCCAGCAGCTTAGACGTCTCTAGCGCGCGAGGGTACTTC.

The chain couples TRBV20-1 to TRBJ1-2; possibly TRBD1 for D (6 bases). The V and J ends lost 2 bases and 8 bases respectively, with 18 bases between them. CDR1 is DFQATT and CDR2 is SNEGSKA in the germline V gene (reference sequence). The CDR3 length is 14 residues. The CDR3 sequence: CSARLGGGIGGYTF. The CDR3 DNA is TGCAGTGCTAGACTCGGAGGGGGTATTGGGGGCTACACCTTC.

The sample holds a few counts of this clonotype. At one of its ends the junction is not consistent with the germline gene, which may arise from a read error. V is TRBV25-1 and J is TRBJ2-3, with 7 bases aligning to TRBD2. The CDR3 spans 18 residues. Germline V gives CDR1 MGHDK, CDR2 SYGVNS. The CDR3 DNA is TGTGCCGGCAGTGACGGAGTTGGGGGGGTCCCTAGCACAGATACGCAGTATTTT. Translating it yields CAGSDGVGGVPSTDTQYF.

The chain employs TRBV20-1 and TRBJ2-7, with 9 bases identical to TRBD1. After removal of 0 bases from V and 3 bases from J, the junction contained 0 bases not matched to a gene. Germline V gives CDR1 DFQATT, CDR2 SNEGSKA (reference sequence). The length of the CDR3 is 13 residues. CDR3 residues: CSARETGGYEQYF. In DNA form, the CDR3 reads TGCAGTGCTAGAGAGACAGGGGGCTACGAGCAGTACTTC.

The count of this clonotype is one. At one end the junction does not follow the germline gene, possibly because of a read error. The CDR3 DNA is TGCGCCGGCAGGTTGGACAGGGGGTACCAAGAGACCCAGTACTTC. The encoded protein is CAGRLDRGYQETQYF. The V gene is TRBV5-1, the J gene TRBJ2-5, with 10 bases matching TRBD1. CDR1 is SGHRS and CDR2 is YFSETQ in the germline V gene. The CDR3 spans 15 residues.

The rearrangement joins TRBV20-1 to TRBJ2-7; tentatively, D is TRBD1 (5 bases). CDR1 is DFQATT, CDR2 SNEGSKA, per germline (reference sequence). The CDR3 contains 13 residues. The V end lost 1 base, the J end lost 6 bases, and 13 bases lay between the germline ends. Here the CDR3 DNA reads TGCAGTGCTAGAGCGGCAGGGCTCGGCGAGCAGTACTTC. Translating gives CSARAAGLGEQYF.

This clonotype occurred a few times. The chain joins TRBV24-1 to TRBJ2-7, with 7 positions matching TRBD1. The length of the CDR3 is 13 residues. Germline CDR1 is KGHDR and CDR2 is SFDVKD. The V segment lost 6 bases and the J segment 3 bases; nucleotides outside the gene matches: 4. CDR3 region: CATSQGDSYEQYF. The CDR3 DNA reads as TGTGCCACCAGTCAGGGGGACAGCTACGAGCAGTACTTC.

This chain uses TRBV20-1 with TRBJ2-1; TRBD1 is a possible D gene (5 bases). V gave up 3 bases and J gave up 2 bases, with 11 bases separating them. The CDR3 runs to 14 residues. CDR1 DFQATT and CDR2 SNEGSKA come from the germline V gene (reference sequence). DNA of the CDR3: TGCAGTGCTAGGGACCCAGGGACCTACAATGAGCAGTTCTTC. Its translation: CSARDPGTYNEQFF.

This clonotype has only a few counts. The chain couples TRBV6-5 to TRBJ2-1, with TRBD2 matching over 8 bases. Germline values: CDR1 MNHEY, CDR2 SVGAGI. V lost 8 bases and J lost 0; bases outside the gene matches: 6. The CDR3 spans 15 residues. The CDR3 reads CASGSGTSSYNEQFF. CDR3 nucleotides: TGTGCCAGCGGATCCGGGACTAGCTCCTACAATGAGCAGTTCTTC.